This TCR beta chain was captured in a study of cytomegalovirus exposure and HLA in healthy donors. To note about this clone: Its antigen is still unknown.

The PCR ran on 60 Vbeta and 13 Jbeta primers. Produced via immunoSEQ multiplex PCR; TCRdb's table is partial and in-frame only. The sample lists 150,000 to 200,000 clones, roughly 87% occurring once. General study findings and limits: It was reported in a later analysis that an Asian-associated ancestry cluster showed fewer N-insertions than the 666-donor mean.

Healthy bone marrow donors supplied every sample. Sequencing input: PBMCs. The clonotype comes from a girl under three years old in good health and CMV-seronegative.

Written as DNA, the CDR3 is TGTGCCAGCAGGGAAGTGGGGGGAATCACTAACTATGGCTACACCTTC. This codes for CASREVGGITNYGYTF. The chain uses TRBV7-2 and TRBJ1-2; a weak D match, TRBD1 (5 bases). The V gene lost 6 bases and the J gene lost 0 bases, with 17 bases spanning the gap. The CDR3 length is 16 residues. Germline CDR1 is SGHTA and CDR2 is FQGNSA.